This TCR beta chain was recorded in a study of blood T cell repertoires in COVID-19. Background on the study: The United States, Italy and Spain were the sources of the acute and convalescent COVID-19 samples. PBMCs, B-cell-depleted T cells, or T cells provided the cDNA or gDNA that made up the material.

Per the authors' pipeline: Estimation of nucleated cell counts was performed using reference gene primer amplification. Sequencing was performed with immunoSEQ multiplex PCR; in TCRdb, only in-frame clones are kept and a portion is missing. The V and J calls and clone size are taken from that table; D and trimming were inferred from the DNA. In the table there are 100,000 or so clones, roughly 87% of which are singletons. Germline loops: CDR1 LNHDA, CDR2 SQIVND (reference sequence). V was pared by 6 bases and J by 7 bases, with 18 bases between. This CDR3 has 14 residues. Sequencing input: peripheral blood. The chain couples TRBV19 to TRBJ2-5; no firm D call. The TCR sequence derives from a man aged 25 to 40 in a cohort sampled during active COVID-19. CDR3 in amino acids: CASSPPGPGGTQYF. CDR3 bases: TGTGCCAGTAGCCCCCCAGGCCCCGGTGGGACCCAGTACTTC.